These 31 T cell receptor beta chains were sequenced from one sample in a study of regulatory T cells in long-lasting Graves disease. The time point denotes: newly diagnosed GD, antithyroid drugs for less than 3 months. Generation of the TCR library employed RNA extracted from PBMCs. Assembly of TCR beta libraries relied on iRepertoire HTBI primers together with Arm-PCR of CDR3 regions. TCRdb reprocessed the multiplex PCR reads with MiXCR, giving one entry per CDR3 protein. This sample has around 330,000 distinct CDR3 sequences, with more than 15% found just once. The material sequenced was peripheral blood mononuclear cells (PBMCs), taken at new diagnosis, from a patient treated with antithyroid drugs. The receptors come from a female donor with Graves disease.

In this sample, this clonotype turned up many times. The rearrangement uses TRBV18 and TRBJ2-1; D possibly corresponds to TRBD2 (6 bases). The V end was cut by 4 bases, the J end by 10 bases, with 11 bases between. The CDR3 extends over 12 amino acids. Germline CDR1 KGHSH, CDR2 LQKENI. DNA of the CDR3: TGTGCCAGCTCACTGGAGGGGACGGAGCAGTTCTTC. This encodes CASSLEGTEQFF. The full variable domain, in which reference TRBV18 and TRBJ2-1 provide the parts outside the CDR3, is NAGVMQNPRHLVRRRGQEARLRCSPMKGHSHVYWYRQLPEEGLKFMVYLQKENIIDESGMPKERFSAEFPKEGPSILRIQQVVRGDSAAYFCASSLEGTEQFFGPGTRLTVL.

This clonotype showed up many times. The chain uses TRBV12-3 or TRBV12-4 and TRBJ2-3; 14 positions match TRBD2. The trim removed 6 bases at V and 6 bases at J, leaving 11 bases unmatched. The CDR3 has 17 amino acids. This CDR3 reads CASSPGTSGSLVDTQYF. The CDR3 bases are TGTGCCAGCAGCCCCGGGACTAGCGGGAGTTTAGTTGATACGCAGTATTTT.

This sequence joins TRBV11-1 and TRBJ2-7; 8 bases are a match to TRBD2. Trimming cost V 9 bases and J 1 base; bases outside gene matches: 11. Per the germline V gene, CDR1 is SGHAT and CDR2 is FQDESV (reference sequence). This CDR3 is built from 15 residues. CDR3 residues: CASSQEPSGSYEQYF. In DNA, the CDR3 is TGTGCCAGTAGTCAGGAACCTAGCGGGTCCTACGAGCAGTACTTC.

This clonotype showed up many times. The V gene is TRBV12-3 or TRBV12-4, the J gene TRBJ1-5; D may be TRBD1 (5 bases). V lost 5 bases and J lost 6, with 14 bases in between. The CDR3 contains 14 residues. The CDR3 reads CASSPHSGGQPQHF. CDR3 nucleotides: TGTGCCAGCAGTCCTCATTCCGGGGGTCAGCCCCAGCATTTT.

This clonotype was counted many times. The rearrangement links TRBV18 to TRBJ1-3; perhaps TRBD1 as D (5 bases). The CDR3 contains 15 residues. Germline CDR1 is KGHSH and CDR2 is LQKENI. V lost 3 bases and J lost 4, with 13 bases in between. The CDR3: CASSPPDRPGNTIYF. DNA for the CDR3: TGTGCCAGCTCACCCCCCGACAGACCGGGAAACACCATATATTTT.

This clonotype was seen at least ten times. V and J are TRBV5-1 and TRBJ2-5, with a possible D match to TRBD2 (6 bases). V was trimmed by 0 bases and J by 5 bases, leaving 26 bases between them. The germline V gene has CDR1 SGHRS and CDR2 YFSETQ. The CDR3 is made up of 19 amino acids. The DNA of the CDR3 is TGCGCCAGCAGCTTGGAGGGCAGGGACTTCACCCCCCCGTTGGAGACCCAGTACTTC. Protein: CASSLEGRDFTPPLETQYF.

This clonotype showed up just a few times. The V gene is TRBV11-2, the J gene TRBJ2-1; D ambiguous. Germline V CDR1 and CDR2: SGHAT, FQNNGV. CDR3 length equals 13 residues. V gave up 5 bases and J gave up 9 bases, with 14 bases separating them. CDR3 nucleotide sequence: TGTGCCAGCAGCCCAACCCTTGGCGGTGAGCAGTTCTTC. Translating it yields CASSPTLGGEQFF.

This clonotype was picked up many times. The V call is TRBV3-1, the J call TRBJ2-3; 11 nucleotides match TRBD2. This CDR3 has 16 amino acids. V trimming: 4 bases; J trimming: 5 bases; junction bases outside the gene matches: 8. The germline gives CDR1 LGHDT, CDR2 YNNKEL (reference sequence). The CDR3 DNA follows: TGTGCCAGCAGCCCCACTAGCGGGAGAGAGTTAGATACGCAGTATTTT. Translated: CASSPTSGRELDTQYF.

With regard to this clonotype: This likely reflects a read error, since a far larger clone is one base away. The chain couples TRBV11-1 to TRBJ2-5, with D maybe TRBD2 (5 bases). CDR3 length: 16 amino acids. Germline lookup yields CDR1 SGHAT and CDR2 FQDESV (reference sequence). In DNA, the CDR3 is TGTGCCAGCAGCTTACGTTGGTCAGATCCCCGGGATGAGCAGTCCTTC. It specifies CASSLRWSDPRDEQSF.

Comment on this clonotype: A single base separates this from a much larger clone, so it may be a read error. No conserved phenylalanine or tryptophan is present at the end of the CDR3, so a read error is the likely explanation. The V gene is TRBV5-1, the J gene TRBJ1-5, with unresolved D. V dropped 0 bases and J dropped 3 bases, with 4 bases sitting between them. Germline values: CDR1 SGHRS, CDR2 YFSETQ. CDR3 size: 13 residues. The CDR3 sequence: CASSLELNQPQHV. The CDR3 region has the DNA TGCGCCAGCAGCTTGGAACTCAATCAGCCCCAGCATGTT.

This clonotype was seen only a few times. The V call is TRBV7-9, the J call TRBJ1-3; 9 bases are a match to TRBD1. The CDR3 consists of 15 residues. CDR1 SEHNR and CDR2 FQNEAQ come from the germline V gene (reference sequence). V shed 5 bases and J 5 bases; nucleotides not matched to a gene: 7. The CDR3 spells CASSADRGTRNTIYF. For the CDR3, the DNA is TGTGCCAGCAGCGCGGACAGGGGTACAAGAAACACCATATATTTT.

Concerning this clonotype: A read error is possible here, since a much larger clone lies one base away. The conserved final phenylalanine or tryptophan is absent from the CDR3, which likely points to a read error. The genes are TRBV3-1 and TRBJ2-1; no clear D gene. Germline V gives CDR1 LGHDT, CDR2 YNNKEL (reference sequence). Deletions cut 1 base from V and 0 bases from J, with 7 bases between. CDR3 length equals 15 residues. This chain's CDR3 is CASSQVGRSYNEQFC. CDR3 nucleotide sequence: TGTGCCAGCAGCCAAGTAGGCCGCTCCTACAATGAGCAGTTCTGC.

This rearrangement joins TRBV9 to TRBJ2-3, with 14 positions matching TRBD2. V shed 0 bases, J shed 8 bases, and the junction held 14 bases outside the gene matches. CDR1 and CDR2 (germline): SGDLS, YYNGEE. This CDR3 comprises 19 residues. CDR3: CASSVAPPGTSGGGGTQYF. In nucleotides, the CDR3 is TGTGCCAGCAGCGTAGCCCCCCCCGGGACTAGCGGGGGCGGGGGTACGCAGTATTTT.

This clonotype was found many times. As DNA, the CDR3 is TGCGCCAGCAACCCCTCCGACAGCTCCTACGAGCAGTACTTC. Its translation is CASNPSDSSYEQYF. This chain connects TRBV5-1 to TRBJ2-7; possible D gene TRBD1, 5 bases. V was shortened by 6 bases and J by 0 bases, with 13 bases between the two germline ends. The CDR3 runs 14 residues. CDR1 and CDR2 from the germline V gene are SGHRS and YFSETQ.

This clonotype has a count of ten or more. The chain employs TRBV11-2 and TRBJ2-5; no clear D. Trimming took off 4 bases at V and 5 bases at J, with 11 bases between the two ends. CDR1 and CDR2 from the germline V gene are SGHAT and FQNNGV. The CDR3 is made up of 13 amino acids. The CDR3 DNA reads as TGTGCCAGCAGCTCCCTAGGTTTGGAGACCCAGTACTTC. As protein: CASSSLGLETQYF.

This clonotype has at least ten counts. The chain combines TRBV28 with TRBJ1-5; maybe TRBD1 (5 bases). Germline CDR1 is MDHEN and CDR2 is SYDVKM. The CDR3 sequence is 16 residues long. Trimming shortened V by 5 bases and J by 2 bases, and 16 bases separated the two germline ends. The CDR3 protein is CASSPQGAGGNQPQHF. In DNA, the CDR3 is TGTGCCAGCAGTCCCCAGGGTGCCGGTGGCAATCAGCCCCAGCATTTT.

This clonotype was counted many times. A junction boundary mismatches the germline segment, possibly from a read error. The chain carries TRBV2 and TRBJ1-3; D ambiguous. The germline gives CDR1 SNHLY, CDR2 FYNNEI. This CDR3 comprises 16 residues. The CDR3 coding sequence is TGTGCCAGCAGCGAAGATTCCGCCAGCTCTGGAAACACCATATATTTT. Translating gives CASSEDSASSGNTIYF.

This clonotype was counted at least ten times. CDR3 coding DNA: TGTGCCAGCAGCTTGGAGGGAACTCGCTATGGCTACACCTTC. As protein: CASSLEGTRYGYTF. The chain recombines TRBV5-4 with TRBJ1-2; no reliable D call. The V end was cut by 0 bases, the J end by 4 bases, with 10 bases between. Germline values: CDR1 SGHNT, CDR2 YYREEE (reference sequence). This CDR3 is 14 amino acids long.

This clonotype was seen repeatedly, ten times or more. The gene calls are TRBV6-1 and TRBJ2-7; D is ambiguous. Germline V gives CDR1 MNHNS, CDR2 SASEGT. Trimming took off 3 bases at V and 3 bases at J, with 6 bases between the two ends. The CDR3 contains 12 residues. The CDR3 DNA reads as TGTGCCAGCAGTGAGGGGTTCTACGAGCAGTACTTC. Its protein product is CASSEGFYEQYF.

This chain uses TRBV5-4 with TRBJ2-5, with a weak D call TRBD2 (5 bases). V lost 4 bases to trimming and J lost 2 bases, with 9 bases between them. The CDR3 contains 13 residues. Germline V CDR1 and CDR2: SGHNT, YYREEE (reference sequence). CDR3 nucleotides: TGTGCCAGCAGCCCGAGGGAGCAAGAGACCCAGTACTTC. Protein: CASSPREQETQYF.

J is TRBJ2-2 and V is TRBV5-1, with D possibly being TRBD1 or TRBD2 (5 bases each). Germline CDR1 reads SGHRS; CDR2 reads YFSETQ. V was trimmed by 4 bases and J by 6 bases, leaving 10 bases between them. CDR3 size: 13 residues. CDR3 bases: TGCGCCAGCAGCAAGCTGGGGGCCGGGGAGCTGTTTTTT. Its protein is CASSKLGAGELFF.

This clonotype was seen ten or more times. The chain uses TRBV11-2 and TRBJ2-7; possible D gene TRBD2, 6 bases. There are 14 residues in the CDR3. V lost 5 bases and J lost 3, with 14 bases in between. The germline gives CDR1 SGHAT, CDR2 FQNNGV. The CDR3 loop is CASSRGGKDYEQYF. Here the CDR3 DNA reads TGTGCCAGCAGCCGAGGAGGGAAGGACTACGAGCAGTACTTC. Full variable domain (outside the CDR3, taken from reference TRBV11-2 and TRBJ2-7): EAGVAQSPRYKIIEKRQSVAFWCNPISGHATLYWYQQILGQGPKLLIQFQNNGVVDDSQLPKDRFSAERLKGVDSTLKIQPAKLEDSAVYLCASSRGGKDYEQYFGPGTRLTVT.

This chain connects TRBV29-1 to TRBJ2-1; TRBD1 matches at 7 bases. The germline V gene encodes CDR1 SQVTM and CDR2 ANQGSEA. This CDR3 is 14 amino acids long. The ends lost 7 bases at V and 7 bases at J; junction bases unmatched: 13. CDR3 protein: CSALGDSPTNEQFF. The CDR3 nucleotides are TGCAGCGCCCTTGGGGACAGCCCCACTAATGAGCAGTTCTTC.

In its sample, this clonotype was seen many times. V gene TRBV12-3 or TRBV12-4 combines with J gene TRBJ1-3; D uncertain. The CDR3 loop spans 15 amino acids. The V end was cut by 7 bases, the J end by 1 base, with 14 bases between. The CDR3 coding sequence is TGTGCCAGCACCCCCAGTGGAGGGTCTGGAAACACCATATATTTT. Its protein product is CASTPSGGSGNTIYF.

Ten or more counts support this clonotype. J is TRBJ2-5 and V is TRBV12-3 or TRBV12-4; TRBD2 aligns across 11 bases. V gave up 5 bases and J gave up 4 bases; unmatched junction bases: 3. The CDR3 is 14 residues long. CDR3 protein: CASSPGLAAETQYF. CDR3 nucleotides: TGTGCCAGCAGTCCGGGACTAGCGGCAGAGACCCAGTACTTC.

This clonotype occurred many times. The CDR3 DNA reads TGTGCCACCTCCTTGGATACCCATGAGCAGTTCTTC. Protein sequence: CATSLDTHEQFF. The gene calls are TRBV24-1 and TRBJ2-1; D is undetermined. Germline V gene lookup returns CDR1 KGHDR and CDR2 SFDVKD. This CDR3 is 12 amino acids long. Trimming pared 9 bases from V and 8 bases from J, leaving 13 bases between.

CDR3 region: CASRLSVTANYGYTF. For the CDR3, the DNA is TGCGCCAGCAGACTAAGCGTGACAGCTAACTATGGCTACACCTTC. The V and J genes are TRBV5-1 and TRBJ1-2; maybe TRBD1 (5 bases). CDR3 size: 15 residues. V was clipped by 5 bases and J by 0 bases, with 14 bases between them. Germline V gene sequence: CDR1 SGHRS, CDR2 YFSETQ.

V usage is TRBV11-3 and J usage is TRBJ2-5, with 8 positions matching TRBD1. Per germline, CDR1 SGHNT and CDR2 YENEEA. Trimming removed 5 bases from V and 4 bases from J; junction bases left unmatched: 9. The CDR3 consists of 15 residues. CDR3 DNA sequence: TGTGCCAGCAGCCTAGTGACAGGGGAAGGAGAGACCCAGTACTTC. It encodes CASSLVTGEGETQYF.

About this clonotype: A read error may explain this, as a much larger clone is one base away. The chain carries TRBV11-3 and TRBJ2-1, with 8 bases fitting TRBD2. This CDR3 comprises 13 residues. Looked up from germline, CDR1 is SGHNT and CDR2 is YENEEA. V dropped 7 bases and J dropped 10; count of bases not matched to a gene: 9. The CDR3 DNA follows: TGTGCCAGCACCCACGGGGGGGCGGACGAGCAGTTCTTC. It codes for CASTHGGADEQFF.

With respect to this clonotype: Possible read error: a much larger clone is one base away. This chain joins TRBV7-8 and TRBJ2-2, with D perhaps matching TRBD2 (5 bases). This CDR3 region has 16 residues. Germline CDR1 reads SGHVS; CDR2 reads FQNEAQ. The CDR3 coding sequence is TGTGCCATCAGCTCAAGCGGCCCGGCGGGCACCGGGGAGCTGTTTTTT. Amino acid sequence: CAISSSGPAGTGELFF.

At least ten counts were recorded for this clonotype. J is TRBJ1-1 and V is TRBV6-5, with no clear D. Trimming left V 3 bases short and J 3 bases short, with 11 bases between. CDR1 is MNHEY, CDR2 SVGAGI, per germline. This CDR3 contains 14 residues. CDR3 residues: CASSYMELDTEAFF. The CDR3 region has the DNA TGTGCCAGCAGTTATATGGAACTTGACACTGAAGCTTTCTTT.